This section outlines one T cell receptor (beta chain) sequence together with its context. The sample comes from a study of cytomegalovirus exposure and HLA in healthy donors. This PCR relied on a set of 60 Vbeta primers and 13 Jbeta primers. Clones were sequenced by immunoSEQ multiplex PCR, and TCRdb holds only the in-frame ones, with some missing. The sample table includes around 31,000 clones. The germline CDR1 and CDR2 sequences are LGHNA and YNFKEQ. Unmatched junction bases numbered 9, after V lost 1 base and J lost 0 bases. The CDR3 sequence is 19 residues long. The TCR was taken from a young man in good health and CMV-seronegative. Material for sequencing was PBMCs. The J gene is TRBJ2-2, the V gene TRBV4-2; 9 bases align to TRBD2. In DNA form, the CDR3 reads TGTGCCAGCAGCCAAGCATTTGGACTAGCGAACTCGAACACCGGGGAGCTGTTTTTT. Residues: CASSQAFGLANSNTGELFF.